This TCR beta chain was retrieved from a study of human T cells and chemical hapten exposure. As to time point: patch test 2, 6 weeks after DPC sensitization. Treatment meaning: therapeutic diphenylcyclopropenone sensitization with weekly scalp DPC. Alopecia patients, 18 to 70 years old and DPC-suitable, served as donors. CDR1 is MNHEY, CDR2 SVGEGT, per germline. The V segment lost 5 bases and the J segment 5 bases; nucleotides outside the gene matches: 6. This CDR3 comprises 14 residues. TCRdb itself ran the RACE reads through MiXCR, one entry per CDR3 protein. The sample has 110,000 or so distinct CDR3 sequences, roughly 9% seen once.

The chain links TRBV6-2 or TRBV6-3 to TRBJ1-1; 9 bases agree with TRBD1. The sequences come from whole blood, collected in connection with sensitization to the hapten diphenylcyclopropenone (DPC). The sequence came from a woman aged 40 to 55 with alopecia areata. Some clones in this sample may be carry-over from other donors' samples. For the CDR3, the DNA is TGTGCCAGCAGTGTACAGGGGGCGATGACTGAAGCTTTCTTT. Translating gives CASSVQGAMTEAFF.